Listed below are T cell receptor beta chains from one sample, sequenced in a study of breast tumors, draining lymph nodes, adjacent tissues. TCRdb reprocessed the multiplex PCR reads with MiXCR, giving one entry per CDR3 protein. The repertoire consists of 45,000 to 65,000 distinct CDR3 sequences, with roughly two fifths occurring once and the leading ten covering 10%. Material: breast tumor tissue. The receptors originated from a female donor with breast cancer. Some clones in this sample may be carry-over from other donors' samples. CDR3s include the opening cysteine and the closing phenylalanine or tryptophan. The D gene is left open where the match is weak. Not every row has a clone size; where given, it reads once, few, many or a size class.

CASSLGQALQETQYF TGCGCCAGCAGCTTGGGACAGGCCCTCCAAGAGACCCAGTACTTC TRBV5-1 - many TRBJ2-5
CASSVGDSTGYF TGTGCCAGCAGCGTAGGAGATTCGACAGGCTATTTT TRBV9 - - TRBJ2-3
CSARAPGDPGGYTF TGCAGTGCTAGAGCTCCAGGGGATCCGGGTGGCTACACCTTC TRBV20-1 - many TRBJ1-2
CASSHRKVVAGGEQYF TGTGCCAGCAGTCACCGTAAGGTAGTAGCGGGAGGCGAGCAGTACTTC TRBV6-4 TRBD2 many TRBJ2-7
CASSIRSIQETQYF TGTGCCAGTAGTATCAGGTCAATCCAAGAGACCCAGTACTTC TRBV19 - many TRBJ2-5
CASTEAGGGDTQYF TGTGCCAGCACCGAGGCGGGAGGGGGAGATACGCAGTATTTT TRBV25-1 TRBD2 - TRBJ2-3
CASSQGTDTQYF TGTGCCAGCAGCCAAGGAACAGATACGCAGTATTTT TRBV3-1 - many TRBJ2-3
CASSRALAGTQETQYF TGCGCCAGCAGTCGCGCACTAGCGGGAACTCAAGAGACCCAGTACTTC TRBV5-1 TRBD2 - TRBJ2-5
CASSLEGTGLGSPLHF TGTGCCAGCAGTTTGGAAGGGACAGGGTTAGGGTCACCCCTCCACTTT TRBV7-2 TRBD1 - TRBJ1-6
CSAPLREGEQFF TGCAGTGCCCCATTGCGGGAGGGTGAGCAGTTCTTC TRBV20-1 TRBD2 once TRBJ2-1
CASGDRGRGYTF TGTGCCAGCGGGGACAGGGGCAGAGGCTACACCTTC TRBV6-2/TRBV6-3 TRBD1 - TRBJ1-2
CASIETGGNTF TGTGCCAGCATTGAAACAGGGGGCAACACCTTC TRBV2 TRBD1 few TRBJ1-2
CASSLTQGMYYGYTF TGTGCCAGCAGCTTAACGCAGGGGATGTACTATGGCTACACCTTC TRBV7-3 - - TRBJ1-2
CASKGLAGGEQFF TGTGCCAGCAAGGGACTAGCGGGAGGTGAGCAGTTCTTC TRBV6-5 TRBD2 many TRBJ2-1
CSDGPKGAETQYF TGCAGTGATGGGCCGAAGGGGGCGGAGACCCAGTACTTC TRBV20-1 TRBD1 - TRBJ2-5